The 30 T cell receptor beta chains below were found in one sample sequenced in a study of blood T cell repertoires in COVID-19 (dated by TCRdb to 2020 to 2022). Library prep was done by the immunoSEQ multiplex PCR assay. TCRdb stores this immuneACCESS table with in-frame sequences only. Part of the clones is absent; in the studies checked, under half of the shortfall reflects unresolved V genes, and no reason is known for the rest. The sample table lists approximately 230,000 clones, 88% of them with a count of one. Of the sample, over 1.1% falls within the top ten clones. Sequencing input: peripheral blood. The receptors were sampled from a man older than 75 with acute or convalescent COVID-19.

The genes are TRBV15 and TRBJ1-2; 10 bases line up with TRBD1. With 0 bases clipped from V and 5 bases from J, the junction kept 3 bases outside the gene matches. Germline assignment: CDR1 LNHNV and CDR2 YYDKDF (reference sequence). This CDR3 contains 15 residues. CDR3 protein: CATSRDGTGEYGYTF. CDR3 in DNA: TGTGCCACCAGCAGAGATGGGACAGGGGAGTATGGCTACACCTTC.

This rearrangement joins TRBV19 to TRBJ2-5; the match to TRBD2 covers 8 bases. The CDR3 is made up of 14 amino acids. Germline trimming cut 5 bases from V and 0 bases from J; bases unmatched to any gene: 2. Germline CDR1 and CDR2: LNHDA and SQIVND (reference sequence). Here the CDR3 reads CASSLTSDQETQYF. For the CDR3, the DNA is TGTGCCAGTAGTTTGACTAGCGACCAAGAGACCCAGTACTTC.

The chain recombines TRBV19 with TRBJ1-2; 7 bases fit TRBD1. After removal of 5 bases from V and 0 bases from J, the junction contained 3 bases not matched to a gene. The germline V gene encodes CDR1 LNHDA and CDR2 SQIVND (reference sequence). This CDR3 contains 14 residues. CDR3 protein: CASSLGQSNYGYTF. In DNA form, the CDR3 reads TGTGCCAGTAGTTTGGGACAGTCTAACTATGGCTACACCTTC.

The chain uses TRBV19 and TRBJ2-6, with 10 bases lining up with TRBD1. Germline CDR1 reads LNHDA; CDR2 reads SQIVND (reference sequence). V lost 8 bases and J lost 0; bases outside the gene matches: 4. This CDR3 has 16 residues. The CDR3 sequence is CASGDRGISGANVLTF. The CDR3 nucleotides are TGTGCCAGTGGGGACAGGGGTATCTCTGGGGCCAACGTCCTGACTTTC.

The chain is built from TRBV2 and TRBJ2-7; 10 bases match TRBD1. Germline CDR1 and CDR2: SNHLY and FYNNEI. CDR3 length equals 15 residues. V dropped 6 bases and J dropped 2; count of bases not matched to a gene: 7. In DNA form, the CDR3 reads TGTGCCAGCAGGAAGAACGGACAGGGGGCCTACGAGCAGTACTTC. Amino acid sequence: CASRKNGQGAYEQYF.

J is TRBJ2-7 and V is TRBV9; a possible D gene is TRBD1 (6 bases). Germline CDR1 reads SGDLS; CDR2 reads YYNGEE. Trimming removed 0 bases at V and 5 bases at J, with 21 bases between. This CDR3 has 17 amino acids. The CDR3 loop is CASSVGGGWGSGNEQYF. The CDR3 region has the DNA TGTGCCAGCAGCGTAGGAGGGGGATGGGGATCTGGGAACGAGCAGTACTTC.

This chain links TRBV9 with TRBJ2-7; 14 bases align to TRBD2. The J segment lost 7 bases and the V segment lost 0 bases, leaving 12 bases of the junction unmatched. The germline V gene has CDR1 SGDLS and CDR2 YYNGEE. CDR3 length: 18 amino acids. CDR3 sequence reads: CASSVGRGTSGRLKEQYF. The DNA for the CDR3 is TGTGCCAGCAGCGTAGGACGAGGGACTAGCGGGAGACTAAAAGAGCAGTACTTC.

The chain links TRBV15 to TRBJ2-7, with TRBD1 as a possible D gene (5 bases). Germline V gives CDR1 LNHNV, CDR2 YYDKDF (reference sequence). The V gene lost 4 bases and the J gene lost 3 bases, with 7 bases spanning the gap. The CDR3 contains 12 residues. The CDR3 spells CATSNRIYEQYF. Here the CDR3 DNA reads TGTGCCACCAGCAACAGGATCTACGAGCAGTACTTC.

The chain couples TRBV18 to TRBJ2-3; D unresolved. Germline V CDR1 and CDR2: KGHSH, LQKENI. This CDR3 region has 12 residues. The V and J ends lost 5 bases and 2 bases respectively, with 5 bases between them. CDR3 nucleotides: TGTGCCAGCTCATCGTCCACAGATACGCAGTATTTT. Protein: CASSSSTDTQYF.

J is TRBJ1-1 and V is TRBV3-1 (or the pseudogene TRBV3-2), with 7 bases identical to TRBD1. CDR3 length: 14 amino acids. V lost 4 bases to trimming and J lost 0 bases; unmatched junction nucleotides: 2. Germline loops: CDR1 LGHDT, CDR2 YNNKEL (reference sequence). The CDR3 loop reads CASSLGTVNTEAFF. The DNA of the CDR3 is TGTGCCAGCAGCCTAGGGACAGTGAACACTGAAGCTTTCTTT.

This sequence joins TRBV29-1 and TRBJ2-2; D is undetermined. CDR3 length: 14 residues. Germline V gene sequence: CDR1 SQVTM, CDR2 ANQGSEA. The V end lost 4 bases, the J end lost 5 bases, and 14 bases lay between the germline ends. CDR3 protein: CSVGLQPGTGELFF. The DNA of the CDR3 is TGCAGCGTTGGCCTACAGCCTGGGACCGGGGAGCTGTTTTTT.

The chain couples TRBV28 to TRBJ2-1, with 10 bases fitting TRBD2. Germline CDR1 MDHEN, CDR2 SYDVKM. CDR3 length: 16 amino acids. J lost 6 bases, V lost 4 bases, and 9 bases had no gene match. The CDR3 nucleotides are TGTGCCAGCAGTTCCCCCTTAGCGGGAGGCGTCAATGAGCAGTTCTTC. This encodes CASSSPLAGGVNEQFF. The entire variable domain, with the rest obtained from reference TRBV28 and TRBJ2-1, is as follows: DVKVTQSSRYLVKRTGEKVFLECVQDMDHENMFWYRQDPGLGLRLIYFSYDVKMKEKGDIPEGYSVSREKKERFSLILESASTNQTSMYLCASSSPLAGGVNEQFFGPGTRLTVL.

V gene TRBV7-8 combines with J gene TRBJ2-1; 9 positions agree with TRBD2. Germline V gene lookup returns CDR1 SGHVS and CDR2 FQNEAQ. With V trimmed by 0 bases and J by 4 bases, 7 bases remained unmatched. The CDR3 totals 17 residues. CDR3 region: CASSLARRLAAYNEQFF. In DNA form, the CDR3 reads TGTGCCAGCAGCTTAGCGCGGAGACTAGCGGCATACAATGAGCAGTTCTTC.

This chain connects TRBV2 to TRBJ1-4; D not resolved. V lost 3 bases, J lost 3 bases, and 8 bases lay in between. Germline V gene lookup returns CDR1 SNHLY and CDR2 FYNNEI. This CDR3 comprises 14 residues. The CDR3 nucleotides are TGTGCCAGCAGTGACAGGATGGCTAATGAAAAACTGTTTTTT. Its translation: CASSDRMANEKLFF.

The CDR3 loop is CASSGGGQETQYF. Here the CDR3 DNA reads TGTGCCAGCAGTGGGGGGGGCCAAGAGACCCAGTACTTC. The V gene is TRBV5-6, the J gene TRBJ2-5, with 7 bases matching TRBD2. After removal of 5 bases from V and 1 base from J, the junction contained 2 bases not matched to a gene. Germline CDR1 SGHDT, CDR2 YYEEEE. There are 13 residues in the CDR3.

The chain is built from TRBV5-6 and TRBJ1-2; possibly TRBD1 for D (5 bases). Per the germline V gene, CDR1 is SGHDT and CDR2 is YYEEEE. This CDR3 has 15 amino acids. V was trimmed by 4 bases and J by 0 bases, leaving 13 bases between them. CDR3 sequence reads: CASSRHRPPNYGYTF. CDR3 nucleotides: TGTGCCAGCAGCCGCCACAGGCCCCCTAACTATGGCTACACCTTC.

This chain links TRBV5-6 with TRBJ1-5, with D uncertain. V shed 3 bases and J shed 7 bases, with 11 bases lying between them. The CDR3 spans 13 residues. Germline lookup yields CDR1 SGHDT and CDR2 YYEEEE. The CDR3 loop reads CASSSYPGQPQHF. CDR3 sequence (DNA): TGTGCCAGCAGCTCGTACCCGGGACAGCCCCAGCATTTT.

V gene TRBV5-5 combines with J gene TRBJ1-2, with 8 bases aligning to TRBD1. Germline V gene sequence: CDR1 SGHKS, CDR2 YYEKEE (reference sequence). The CDR3 loop spans 15 amino acids. J lost 4 bases, V lost 4 bases, and 9 bases had no gene match. The CDR3 protein is CASSQGQGGVYGYTF. As DNA, the CDR3 is TGTGCCAGCAGCCAAGGACAGGGTGGGGTCTATGGCTACACCTTC.

The chain combines TRBV28 with TRBJ2-7; the D gene is possibly TRBD2 (6 bases). CDR1 and CDR2 from the germline V gene are MDHEN and SYDVKM. The V end lost 5 bases, the J end lost 4 bases, and 15 bases lay between the germline ends. This CDR3 is 14 amino acids long. CDR3 in amino acids: CASSRRSGFYEQYF. The CDR3 nucleotides are TGTGCCAGCAGTCGCCGCAGCGGGTTTTACGAGCAGTACTTC.

The V and J genes are TRBV25-1 and TRBJ2-7, with a possible D match to TRBD1 (6 bases). The CDR3 covers 15 residues. With 2 bases removed from V and 2 bases from J, the gap between germline ends came to 13 bases. The germline CDR1 and CDR2 sequences are MGHDK and SYGVNS. The CDR3 sequence is CASSETGSRTYEQYF. CDR3 bases: TGTGCCAGCAGTGAAACAGGGTCGCGAACCTACGAGCAGTACTTC.

This chain connects TRBV7-9 to TRBJ1-1; 10 bases line up with TRBD1. This CDR3 spans 15 amino acids. The ends lost 5 bases at V and 4 bases at J; junction bases unmatched: 7. Germline lookup yields CDR1 SEHNR and CDR2 FQNEAQ (reference sequence). Written as DNA, the CDR3 is TGTGCCAGCAGCAAGGACAGGGGGAAGGGCACTGAAGCTTTCTTT. It codes for CASSKDRGKGTEAFF.

This clone was picked up one time. The genes are TRBV20-1 and TRBJ2-2; the D gene is possibly TRBD1 (6 bases). The CDR3 covers 15 residues. Per the germline V gene, CDR1 is DFQATT and CDR2 is SNEGSKA (reference sequence). Trimming took off 3 bases at V and 4 bases at J, with 15 bases between the two ends. The CDR3: CSASIARGGTGELFF. CDR3 coding DNA: TGCAGTGCTAGTATCGCGCGAGGGGGCACCGGGGAGCTGTTTTTT.

The rearrangement joins TRBV10-1 to TRBJ1-2; 7 bases are shared with TRBD1. The CDR3 spans 13 residues. CDR1 and CDR2 from the germline V gene are WNHNN and SYGVQD (reference sequence). V dropped 7 bases and J dropped 8; count of bases not matched to a gene: 10. The chain's CDR3 is CASNRGAHKGYTF. CDR3 coding DNA: TGCGCCAGCAACAGGGGAGCTCATAAGGGCTACACCTTC.

The rearrangement uses TRBV5-1 and TRBJ2-1; 13 nucleotides line up with TRBD2. The CDR3 covers 14 residues. Germline V gives CDR1 SGHRS, CDR2 YFSETQ. Trimming at V came to 3 bases and at J to 15 bases, leaving 9 bases not matched to a gene. CDR3 coding DNA: TGCGCCAGCAGCTCCCCTTCACTAGCGGGGGGGCCGTTCTTC. Translating gives CASSSPSLAGGPFF. Variable domain in full (rest from reference TRBV5-1 and TRBJ2-1): KAGVTQTPRYLIKTRGQQVTLSCSPISGHRSVSWYQQTPGQGLQFLFEYFSETQRNKGNFPGRFSGRQFSNSRSEMNVSTLELGDSALYLCASSSPSLAGGPFFGPGTRLTVL.

The rearrangement joins TRBV19 to TRBJ1-1; the match to TRBD1 covers 7 bases. The ends lost 5 bases at V and 1 base at J; junction bases unmatched: 7. CDR3 size: 15 residues. Germline CDR1 reads LNHDA; CDR2 reads SQIVND (reference sequence). DNA for the CDR3: TGTGCCAGTAGTCCCCGGGACAGACAGAACACTGAAGCTTTCTTT. Translating gives CASSPRDRQNTEAFF.

The gene calls are TRBV29-1 and TRBJ1-4, with 7 bases matching TRBD1. The CDR3 covers 13 residues. The germline gives CDR1 SQVTM, CDR2 ANQGSEA. The trim removed 5 bases at V and 3 bases at J, leaving 3 bases unmatched. The DNA of the CDR3 is TGCAGCGTTAAGGGGGCTGCTAATGAAAAACTGTTTTTT. Amino acids: CSVKGAANEKLFF.

V is TRBV7-2 and J is TRBJ2-2, with TRBD2 as a possible D gene (6 bases). CDR3 length: 15 residues. Germline V gives CDR1 SGHTA, CDR2 FQGNSA. Trimming removed 3 bases at V and 1 base at J, with 9 bases between. The CDR3 DNA follows: TGTGCCAGCAGCTTTTCCGGGGGGAACACCGGGGAGCTGTTTTTT. Its translation: CASSFSGGNTGELFF.

The V and J genes are TRBV6-7 and TRBJ2-5, with D possibly TRBD1 on 6 matching bases. TRBV6-7 is given ORF status, its function remaining uncertain. The length of the CDR3 is 15 residues. The V and J ends lost 1 base and 2 bases respectively, with 11 bases between them. CDR3: CASSYCDRLQETQYF. For the CDR3, the DNA is TGTGCCAGCAGTTACTGCGACAGGCTACAAGAGACCCAGTACTTC.

For this clone: Within the sample, other DNA sequences also encode this same CDR3. V is TRBV7-3 and J is TRBJ2-5, with D maybe TRBD2 (6 bases). CDR3 length: 14 residues. V was cut by 5 bases and J by 3 bases, with 13 bases left in between. CDR1 and CDR2 from the germline V gene are SGHTA and FQGTGA. CDR3 nucleotides: TGTGCCAGCAGCCTAAACGGGGGAGAAGAGACCCAGTACTTC. Amino acid sequence: CASSLNGGEETQYF.

The chain is built from TRBV20-1 and TRBJ2-7; 10 bases line up with TRBD2. There are 13 residues in the CDR3. J lost 6 bases, V lost 6 bases, and 8 bases had no gene match. From germline, CDR1 is DFQATT and CDR2 SNEGSKA (reference sequence). Here the CDR3 reads CSASTSGVFEQYF. The CDR3 DNA is TGCAGTGCGAGTACTAGCGGGGTATTCGAGCAGTACTTC.